These T cell receptor beta chains were read from a single sample in a study of blood T cell repertoires in COVID-19. Method: immunoSEQ multiplex PCR; TCRdb's copy keeps in-frame clones and lacks some. The sample contains just over 60,000 clones, 80% of which appear only once. Sequences were obtained from peripheral blood. Source of these receptors: a man aged 25-45 years with COVID-19, enrolled during active disease. Both conserved end residues are part of each CDR3. The D gene is left open where the match is weak. Size tells how often a clone was seen (once, few, many) or the class of an expanded clone, and some rows leave it out.

V gene	J gene	clone size	D gene	CDR3 DNA	CDR3 protein
TRBV6-1	TRBJ1-5	-	TRBD1	TGTGCCAGCAGCCAGTCAATAACAGGGGATCAGCCCCAGCATTTT	CASSQSITGDQPQHF
TRBV2	TRBJ2-3	-	-	TGTGCCAGCAGTGTAAAGGCAGGGGACCCAGATACGCAGTATTTT	CASSVKAGDPDTQYF
TRBV3-1/TRBV3-2	TRBJ1-6	-	-	TGTGCCAGCAGCCAAGAGGGGGCATCACAGGGAAATTCACCCCTCCACTTT	CASSQEGASQGNSPLHF
TRBV4-2	TRBJ2-5	-	TRBD2	TGTGCCAGCAGCCTTGGGGGACTAGCGACGGAGACCCAGTACTTC	CASSLGGLATETQYF
TRBV2	TRBJ2-5	-	-	TGTGCCAGCCTGGAGTTGGTCGGCCAAGAGACCCAGTACTTC	CASLELVGQETQYF
TRBV28	TRBJ2-5	once	TRBD2	TGTGCCAGCTCCCTTGGGGGGAGGGGCCGGCGGGTATACTTC	CASSLGGRGRRVYF
TRBV11-3	TRBJ2-6	-	-	TGTGCCAGCAGCTCGCCCGCTGCCCCGCAGTCTTTC	CASSSPAAPQSF
TRBV24-1	TRBJ2-5	-	TRBD2	TGTGCCACCAGTGATTTGAGGTGGGCGGGGGAAGAGACCCAGTACTTC	CATSDLRWAGEETQYF
TRBV3-1/TRBV3-2	TRBJ2-3	-	TRBD1	TGTGCCAGCAGCCAGAGGACAGGGCCCAGCACAGATACGCAGTATTTT	CASSQRTGPSTDTQYF
TRBV3-1/TRBV3-2	TRBJ2-7	-	-	TGTGCCAGCAGCCAAAGTCAGTACGAGCAGTACTTC	CASSQSQYEQYF
TRBV6-5	TRBJ2-7	-	-	TGTGCCAGCAGTTACAGCCCCTCGGGCGAGCAGTACTTC	CASSYSPSGEQYF
TRBV27	TRBJ2-2	-	TRBD1	TGTGCCAGCAGCAAGGGACAGGTTGGCACCGGGGAGCTGTTTTTT	CASSKGQVGTGELFF
TRBV7-6	TRBJ2-1	-	-	TGTGCCAGCAGCTTAGACGGGGGGCCTTACAATGAGCAGTTCTTC	CASSLDGGPYNEQFF